This T cell receptor beta chain was sequenced for a study of cytomegalovirus exposure and HLA in healthy donors. The donors were healthy bone marrow donors. With respect to this clone: Its antigen is as yet unknown.

Findings and limits, study-wide: As was reported, the classifier diagnosed cytomegalovirus status with high specificity and sensitivity.

Vbeta (60) and Jbeta (13) primers were used in the PCR. TCRdb's table, derived via immunoSEQ multiplex PCR, lists solely in-frame clones and lacks some. This sample carries approximately 160,000 clones, 82% of them seen once, and the ten largest clones take 0.96%. V was pared by 0 bases and J by 4 bases, with 9 bases between. Germline assignment: CDR1 KGHSH and CDR2 LQKENI. CDR3 length: 14 amino acids. This TCR was recovered from a girl aged 2 to 9 in good health and CMV-seropositive. Material for sequencing was PBMCs. The chain carries TRBV18 and TRBJ1-1; unclear D gene. The CDR3 sequence: CASSPPGPSTEAFF. The DNA of the CDR3 is TGTGCCAGCTCACCACCGGGCCCCTCCACTGAAGCTTTCTTT.